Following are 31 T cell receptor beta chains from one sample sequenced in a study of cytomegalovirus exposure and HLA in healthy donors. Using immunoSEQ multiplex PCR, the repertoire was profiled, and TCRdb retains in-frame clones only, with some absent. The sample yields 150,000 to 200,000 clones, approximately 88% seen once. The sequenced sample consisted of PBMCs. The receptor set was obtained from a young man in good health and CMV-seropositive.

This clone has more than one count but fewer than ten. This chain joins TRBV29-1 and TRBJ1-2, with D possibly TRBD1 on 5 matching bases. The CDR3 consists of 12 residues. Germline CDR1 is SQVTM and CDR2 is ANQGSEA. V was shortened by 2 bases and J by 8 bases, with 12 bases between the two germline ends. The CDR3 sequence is CSVERGDGGYTF. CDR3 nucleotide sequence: TGCAGCGTTGAACGGGGGGATGGCGGCTACACCTTC.

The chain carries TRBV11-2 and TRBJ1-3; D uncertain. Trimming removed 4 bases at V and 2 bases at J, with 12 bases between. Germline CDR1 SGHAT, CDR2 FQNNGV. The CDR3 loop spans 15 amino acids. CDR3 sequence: CASSSYVGTGNTIYF. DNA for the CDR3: TGTGCCAGCAGCTCTTACGTCGGGACTGGAAACACCATATATTTT.

Here the CDR3 DNA reads TGTGCCACCATAAATGGCTACACCTTC. This gives the protein CATINGYTF. The rearrangement links TRBV15 to TRBJ1-2; D remains unclear. The CDR3 has 9 amino acids. The V end was cut by 7 bases, the J end by 6 bases, with 3 bases between. The V gene's germline CDR1 is LNHNV and CDR2 YYDKDF (reference sequence).

CDR3 in amino acids: CASSLWTSGSVYSEQFF. DNA of the CDR3: TGTGCCAGCAGCTTATGGACTAGCGGGAGTGTTTATAGTGAGCAGTTCTTC. This chain links TRBV5-7 with TRBJ2-1; TRBD2 matches 13 bases. TRBV5-7 is an ORF; its function is uncertain. After removal of 2 bases from V and 9 bases from J, the junction contained 11 bases not matched to a gene. The CDR3 extends over 17 amino acids.

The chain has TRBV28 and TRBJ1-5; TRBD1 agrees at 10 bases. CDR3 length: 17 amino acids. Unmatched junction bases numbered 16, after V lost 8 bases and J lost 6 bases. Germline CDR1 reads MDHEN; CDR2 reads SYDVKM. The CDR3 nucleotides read TGTGCCAGCGGGGACAGGGGTATCTTCGGGGTAAGTCAGCCCCAGCATTTT. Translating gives CASGDRGIFGVSQPQHF. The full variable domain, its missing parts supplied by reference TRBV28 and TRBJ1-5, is DVKVTQSSRYLVKRTGEKVFLECVQDMDHENMFWYRQDPGLGLRLIYFSYDVKMKEKGDIPEGYSVSREKKERFSLILESASTNQTSMYLCASGDRGIFGVSQPQHFGDGTRLSIL.

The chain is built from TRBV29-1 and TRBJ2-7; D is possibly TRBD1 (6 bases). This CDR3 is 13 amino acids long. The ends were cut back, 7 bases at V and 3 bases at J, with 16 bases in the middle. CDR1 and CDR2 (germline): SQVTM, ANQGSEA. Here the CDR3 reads CSAWDTSYYEQYF. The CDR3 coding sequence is TGCAGCGCCTGGGACACTTCTTACTACGAGCAGTACTTC.

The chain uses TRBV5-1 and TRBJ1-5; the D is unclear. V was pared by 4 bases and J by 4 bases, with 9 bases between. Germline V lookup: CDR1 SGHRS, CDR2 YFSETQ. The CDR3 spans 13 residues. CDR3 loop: CASSPVGNQPQHF. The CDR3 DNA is TGCGCCAGCAGCCCAGTCGGGAATCAGCCCCAGCATTTT.

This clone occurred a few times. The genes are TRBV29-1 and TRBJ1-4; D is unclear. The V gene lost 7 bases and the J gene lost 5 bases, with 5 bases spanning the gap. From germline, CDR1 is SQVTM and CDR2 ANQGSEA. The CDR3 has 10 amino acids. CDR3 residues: CSAMNEKLFF. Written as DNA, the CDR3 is TGCAGCGCAATGAATGAAAAACTGTTTTTT.

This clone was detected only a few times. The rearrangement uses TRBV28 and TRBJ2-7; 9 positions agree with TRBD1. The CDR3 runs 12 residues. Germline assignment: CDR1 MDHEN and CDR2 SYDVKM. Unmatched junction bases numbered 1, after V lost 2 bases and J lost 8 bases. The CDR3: CASSLGQGQQYF. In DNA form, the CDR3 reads TGTGCCAGCAGTTTAGGACAGGGGCAGCAGTACTTC.

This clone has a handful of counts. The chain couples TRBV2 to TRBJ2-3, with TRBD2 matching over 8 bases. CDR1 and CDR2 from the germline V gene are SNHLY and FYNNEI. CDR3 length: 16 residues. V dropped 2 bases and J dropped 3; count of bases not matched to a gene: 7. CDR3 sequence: CASSEKTSAGTDTQYF. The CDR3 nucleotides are TGTGCCAGCAGTGAAAAGACTAGCGCCGGGACAGATACGCAGTATTTT.

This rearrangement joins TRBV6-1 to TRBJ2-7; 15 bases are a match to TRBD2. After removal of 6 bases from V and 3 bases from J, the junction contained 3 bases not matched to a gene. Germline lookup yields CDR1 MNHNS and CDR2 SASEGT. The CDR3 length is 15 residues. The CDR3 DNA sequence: TGTGCCAGCAGCGGACTAGCGGGAGGGCTCTACGAGCAGTACTTC. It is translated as CASSGLAGGLYEQYF.

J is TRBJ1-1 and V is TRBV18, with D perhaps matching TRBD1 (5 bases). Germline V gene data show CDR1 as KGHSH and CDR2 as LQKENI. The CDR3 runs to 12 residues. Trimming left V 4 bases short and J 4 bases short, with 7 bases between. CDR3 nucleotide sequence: TGTGCCAGCTCACTGACAGTCACTGAAGCTTTCTTT. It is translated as CASSLTVTEAFF.

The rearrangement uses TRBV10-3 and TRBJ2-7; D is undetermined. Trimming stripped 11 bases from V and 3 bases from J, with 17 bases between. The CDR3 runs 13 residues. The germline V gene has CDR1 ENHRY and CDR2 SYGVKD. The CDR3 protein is CAPLGWALYEQYF. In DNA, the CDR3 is TGTGCCCCACTGGGCTGGGCCCTCTACGAGCAGTACTTC.

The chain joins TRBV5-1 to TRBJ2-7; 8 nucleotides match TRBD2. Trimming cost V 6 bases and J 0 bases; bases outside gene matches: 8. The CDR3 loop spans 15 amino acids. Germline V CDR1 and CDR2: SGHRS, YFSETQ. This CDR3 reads CASTNGRVPSYEQYF. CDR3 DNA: TGCGCCAGCACCAACGGGAGGGTCCCCTCCTACGAGCAGTACTTC.

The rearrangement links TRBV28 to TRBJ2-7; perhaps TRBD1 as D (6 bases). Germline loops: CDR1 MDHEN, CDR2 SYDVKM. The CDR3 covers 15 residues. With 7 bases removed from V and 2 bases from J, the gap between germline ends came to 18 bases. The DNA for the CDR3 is TGTGCCAGCACACCCCCGTCAGGGGCGACCTACGAGCAGTACTTC. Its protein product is CASTPPSGATYEQYF. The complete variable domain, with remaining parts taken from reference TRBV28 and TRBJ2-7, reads DVKVTQSSRYLVKRTGEKVFLECVQDMDHENMFWYRQDPGLGLRLIYFSYDVKMKEKGDIPEGYSVSREKKERFSLILESASTNQTSMYLCASTPPSGATYEQYFGPGTRLTVT.

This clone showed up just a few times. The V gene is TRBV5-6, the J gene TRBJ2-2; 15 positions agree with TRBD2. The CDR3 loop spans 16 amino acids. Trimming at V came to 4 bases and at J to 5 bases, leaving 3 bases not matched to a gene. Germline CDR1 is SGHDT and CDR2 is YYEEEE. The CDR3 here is CASSPGTSGRTGELFF. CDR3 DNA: TGTGCCAGCAGCCCGGGGACTAGCGGGAGGACCGGGGAGCTGTTTTTT. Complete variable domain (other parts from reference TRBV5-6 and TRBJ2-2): DAGVTQSPTHLIKTRGQQVTLRCSPKSGHDTVSWYQQALGQGPQFIFQYYEEEERQRGNFPDRFSGHQFPNYSSELNVNALLLGDSALYLCASSPGTSGRTGELFFGEGSRLTVL.

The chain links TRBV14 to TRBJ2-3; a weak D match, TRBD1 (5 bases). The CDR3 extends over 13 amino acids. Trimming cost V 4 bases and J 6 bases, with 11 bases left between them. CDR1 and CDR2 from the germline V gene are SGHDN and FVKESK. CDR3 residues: CASSLPGLDTQYF. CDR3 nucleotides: TGTGCCAGCAGCCTCCCAGGGTTGGATACGCAGTATTTT.

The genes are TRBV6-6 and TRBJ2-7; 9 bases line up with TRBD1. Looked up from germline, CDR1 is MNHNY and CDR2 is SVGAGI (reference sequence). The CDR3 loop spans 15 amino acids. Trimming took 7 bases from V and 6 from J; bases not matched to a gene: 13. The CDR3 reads CASKWGTGINTEQYF. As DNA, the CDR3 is TGTGCCAGCAAATGGGGGACAGGGATAAACACCGAGCAGTACTTC.

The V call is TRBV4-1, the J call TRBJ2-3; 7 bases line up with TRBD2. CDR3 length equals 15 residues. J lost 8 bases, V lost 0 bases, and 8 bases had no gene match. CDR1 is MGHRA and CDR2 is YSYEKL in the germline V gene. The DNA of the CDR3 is TGCGCCAGCAGCCAAGACCCATTGGGGGGGGGTACGCAGTATTTT. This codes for CASSQDPLGGGTQYF.

For the CDR3, the DNA is TGTGCCAGCAGCTTAGGGACTAGCATGGGAGAGACCCAGTACTTC. Its translation is CASSLGTSMGETQYF. This sequence joins TRBV7-2 and TRBJ2-5; 8 nucleotides line up with TRBD2. V lost 1 base and J lost 4; bases outside the gene matches: 5. This CDR3 contains 15 residues. Germline V lookup: CDR1 SGHTA, CDR2 FQGNSA.

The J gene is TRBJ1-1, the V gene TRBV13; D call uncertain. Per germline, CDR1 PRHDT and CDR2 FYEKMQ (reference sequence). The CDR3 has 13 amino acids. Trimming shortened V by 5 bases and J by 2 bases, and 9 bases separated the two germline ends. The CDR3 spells CASSPGGNTEAFF. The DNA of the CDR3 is TGTGCCAGCAGCCCGGGAGGTAACACTGAAGCTTTCTTT.

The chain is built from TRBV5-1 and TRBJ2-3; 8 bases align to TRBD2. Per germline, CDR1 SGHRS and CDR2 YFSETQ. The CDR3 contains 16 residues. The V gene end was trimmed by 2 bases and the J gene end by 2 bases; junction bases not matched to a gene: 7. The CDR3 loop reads CASSFGVAGNTDTQYF. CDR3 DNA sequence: TGCGCCAGCAGCTTCGGGGTAGCGGGGAACACAGATACGCAGTATTTT.

The CDR3 DNA reads as TGTGCCAGCAGCTCAGGACAGGGCGGAGGCTATGGCTACACCTTC. As protein: CASSSGQGGGYGYTF. This sequence joins TRBV13 and TRBJ1-2; 8 bases are shared with TRBD1. V dropped 4 bases and J dropped 4; count of bases not matched to a gene: 8. This CDR3 contains 15 residues. CDR1 is PRHDT and CDR2 is FYEKMQ in the germline V gene (reference sequence).

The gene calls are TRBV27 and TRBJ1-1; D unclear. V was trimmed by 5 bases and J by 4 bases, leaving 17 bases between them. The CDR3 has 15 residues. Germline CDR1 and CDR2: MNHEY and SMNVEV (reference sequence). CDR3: CASSTQARAGTEAFF. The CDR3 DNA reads TGTGCCAGCAGTACCCAGGCTCGGGCGGGCACTGAAGCTTTCTTT.

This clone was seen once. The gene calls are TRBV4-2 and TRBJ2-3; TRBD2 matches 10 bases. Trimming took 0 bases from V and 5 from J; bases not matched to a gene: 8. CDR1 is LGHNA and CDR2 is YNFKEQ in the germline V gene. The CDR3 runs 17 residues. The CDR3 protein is CASSQDLLAGRGDTQYF. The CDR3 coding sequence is TGTGCCAGCAGCCAAGATCTACTAGCGGGGCGGGGAGATACGCAGTATTTT.

For the CDR3, the DNA is TGTGCCAGCAGTTATACAGGGGACACTGAAGCTTTCTTT. Amino acid sequence: CASSYTGDTEAFF. The rearrangement uses TRBV9 and TRBJ1-1; the match to TRBD1 covers 7 bases. The length of the CDR3 is 13 residues. Germline lookup yields CDR1 SGDLS and CDR2 YYNGEE. Trimming took 5 bases from V and 3 from J; bases not matched to a gene: 4.

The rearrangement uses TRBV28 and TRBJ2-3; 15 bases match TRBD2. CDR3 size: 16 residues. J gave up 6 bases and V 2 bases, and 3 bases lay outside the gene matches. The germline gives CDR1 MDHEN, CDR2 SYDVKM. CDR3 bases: TGTGCCAGCAGTTTACAGGGGACTAGCGGGAGGGATACGCAGTATTTT. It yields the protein CASSLQGTSGRDTQYF.

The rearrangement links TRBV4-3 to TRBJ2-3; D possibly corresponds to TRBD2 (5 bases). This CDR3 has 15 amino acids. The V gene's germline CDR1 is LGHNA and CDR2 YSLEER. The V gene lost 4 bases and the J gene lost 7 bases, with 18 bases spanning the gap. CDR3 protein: CASSPRAESGYTQYF. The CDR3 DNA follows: TGCGCCAGCAGCCCGCGGGCGGAGTCGGGATATACGCAGTATTTT.

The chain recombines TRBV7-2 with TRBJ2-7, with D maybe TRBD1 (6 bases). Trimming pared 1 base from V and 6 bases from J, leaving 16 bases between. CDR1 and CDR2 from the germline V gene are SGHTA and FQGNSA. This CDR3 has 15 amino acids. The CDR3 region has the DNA TGTGCCAGCAGCTTAGAAGGGACACGTCTGGGCGAGCAGTACTTC. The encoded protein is CASSLEGTRLGEQYF.

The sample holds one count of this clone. The CDR3 DNA sequence: TGTGCCAGCAGCTTAACTAGCGTTGTAGAGACCCAGTACTTC. Translating it yields CASSLTSVVETQYF. The chain couples TRBV7-2 to TRBJ2-5; 7 bases are shared with TRBD2. The CDR3 length is 14 residues. Germline V lookup: CDR1 SGHTA, CDR2 FQGNSA. Germline trimming cut 2 bases from V and 4 bases from J; bases unmatched to any gene: 4.

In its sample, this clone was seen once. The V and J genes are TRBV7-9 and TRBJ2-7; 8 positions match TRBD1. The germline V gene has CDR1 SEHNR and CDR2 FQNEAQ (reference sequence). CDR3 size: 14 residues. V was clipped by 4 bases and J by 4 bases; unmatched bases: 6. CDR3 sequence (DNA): TGTGCCAGCAGCTCCGGGACAGGATCTTACGAGCAGTACTTC. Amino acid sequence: CASSSGTGSYEQYF.